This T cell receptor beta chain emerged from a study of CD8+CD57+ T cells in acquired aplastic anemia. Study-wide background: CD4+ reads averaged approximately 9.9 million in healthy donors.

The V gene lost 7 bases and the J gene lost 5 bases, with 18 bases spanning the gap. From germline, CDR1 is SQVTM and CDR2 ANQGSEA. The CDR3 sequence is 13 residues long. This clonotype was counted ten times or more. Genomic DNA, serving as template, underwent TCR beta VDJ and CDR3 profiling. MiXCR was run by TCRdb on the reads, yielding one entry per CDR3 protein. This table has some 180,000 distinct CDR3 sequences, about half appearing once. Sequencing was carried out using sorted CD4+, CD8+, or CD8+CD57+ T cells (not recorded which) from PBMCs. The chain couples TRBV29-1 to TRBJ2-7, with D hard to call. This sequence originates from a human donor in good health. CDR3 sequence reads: CSAGPSINNEQYF. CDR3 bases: TGCAGCGCCGGCCCCTCGATTAACAACGAGCAGTACTTC.